There are a few counts of the clone carrying this T cell receptor beta chain. The repertoire was sequenced with immunoSEQ multiplex PCR; TCRdb's copy has only in-frame clones and lacks some. The data show about 83,000 clones, about 86% seen once. CDR1 and CDR2 (germline): SNHLY, FYNNEI. The CDR3 covers 11 residues. The ends were cut back, 9 bases at V and 6 bases at J, with 12 bases in the middle. The data were taken from a study of blood T cell repertoires in COVID-19. The chain carries TRBV2 and TRBJ2-7, with D tentatively TRBD1 (6 bases). The origin of this receptor is a woman of 80 years or more in a cohort sampled during active or convalescent COVID-19. The sequencing input was peripheral blood. In DNA form, the CDR3 reads TGTGCCAGTGGGACAACCCTCGAGCAGTACTTC. Amino acid sequence: CASGTTLEQYF.